These 17 T cell receptor beta chains originate from one sample sequenced in a study of T cells in Graves' hyperthyroidism and ophthalmopathy. RNA transcripts were the template for amplifying TCR beta CDR3 regions. Carried out on the TCR CDR3, a first-round RT-PCR used the HTBI primer set. TCRdb fed the multiplex PCR reads into MiXCR, producing one record per CDR3 protein. In the table there are about 380,000 distinct CDR3 sequences, approximately 17% of which are singletons. Sequencing was done on a sample of blood. Receptors were obtained from a man aged 18 to 29 with Graves' ophthalmopathy.

The rearrangement joins TRBV2 to TRBJ2-3; the match to TRBD2 covers 12 bases. The CDR3 totals 15 residues. The V gene end was trimmed by 8 bases and the J gene end by 4 bases; junction bases not matched to a gene: 7. CDR1 is SNHLY, CDR2 FYNNEI, per germline. The chain's CDR3 is CASGTSGRIADTQYF. The CDR3 DNA is TGTGCCAGCGGTACTAGCGGGAGGATAGCAGATACGCAGTATTTT. The whole variable domain, filled in from reference TRBV2 and TRBJ2-3, reads EPEVTQTPSHQVTQMGQEVILRCVPISNHLYFYWYRQILGQKVEFLVSFYNNEISEKSEIFDDQFSVERPDGSNFTLKIRSTKLEDSAMYFCASGTSGRIADTQYFGPGTRLTVL.

This clonotype was seen more than once but under ten times. The rearrangement joins TRBV29-1 to TRBJ1-2, with D maybe TRBD1 (5 bases). The CDR3 contains 14 residues. Looked up from germline, CDR1 is SQVTM and CDR2 is ANQGSEA. V lost 0 bases and J lost 4, with 12 bases in between. In nucleotides, the CDR3 is TGCAGCGTTGAAGAACCAGGGAGGGCCTATGGCTACACCTTC. It specifies CSVEEPGRAYGYTF. Looking up the rest from reference TRBV29-1 and TRBJ1-2 gives the full variable domain: SAVISQKPSRDICQRGTSLTIQCQVDSQVTMMFWYRQQPGQSLTLIATANQGSEATYESGFVIDKFPISRPNLTFSTLTVSNMSPEDSSIYLCSVEEPGRAYGYTFGSGTRLTVV.

The chain couples TRBV9 to TRBJ2-3; 11 nucleotides match TRBD1. There are 16 residues in the CDR3. The V gene end was trimmed by 4 bases and the J gene end by 4 bases; junction bases not matched to a gene: 8. CDR1 is SGDLS, CDR2 YYNGEE, per germline. The CDR3 is CASSKEGQGASDTQYF. In DNA form, the CDR3 reads TGTGCCAGCAGCAAGGAAGGACAGGGGGCCTCAGATACGCAGTATTTT.

This clonotype was seen repeatedly, ten times or more. The rearrangement links TRBV10-1 to TRBJ2-7; D perhaps matches TRBD1 (6 bases). V was trimmed by 0 bases and J by 2 bases, leaving 8 bases between them. Germline CDR1 and CDR2: WNHNN and SYGVQD (reference sequence). CDR3 size: 14 residues. Here the CDR3 DNA reads TGCGCCAGCAGTGAGTCGGGGGACACCTACGAGCAGTACTTC. Translated, it gives CASSESGDTYEQYF.

The V and J genes are TRBV19 and TRBJ2-2; D is undetermined. Germline V gives CDR1 LNHDA, CDR2 SQIVND (reference sequence). The CDR3 is 15 amino acids. V lost 7 bases to trimming and J lost 4 bases, with 16 bases between them. The chain's CDR3 is CASTVTQDPTGELFF. As DNA, the CDR3 is TGTGCCAGTACTGTGACCCAGGACCCCACCGGGGAGCTGTTTTTT.

The chain couples TRBV11-2 to TRBJ1-3, with 8 bases fitting TRBD1. The CDR3 is 14 amino acids. V gave up 5 bases and J gave up 3 bases; unmatched junction bases: 3. The V gene's germline CDR1 is SGHAT and CDR2 FQNNGV. The CDR3 sequence: CASSAQGVGNTIYF. CDR3 nucleotide sequence: TGTGCCAGCAGCGCACAGGGGGTTGGAAACACCATATATTTT.

This clonotype appeared a few times. V and J are TRBV6-6 and TRBJ1-1; no reliable D call. The V gene lost 0 bases and the J gene lost 0 bases, with 11 bases spanning the gap. The germline CDR1 and CDR2 sequences are MNHNY and SVGAGI (reference sequence). The CDR3 runs 16 residues. DNA for the CDR3: TGTGCCAGCAGTTACTCTGTGGAGGGATTGAACACTGAAGCTTTCTTT. It yields the protein CASSYSVEGLNTEAFF.

The chain joins TRBV29-1 to TRBJ2-7; the D gene is possibly TRBD2 (5 bases). The germline V gene has CDR1 SQVTM and CDR2 ANQGSEA. The CDR3 extends over 11 amino acids. V was trimmed by 6 bases and J by 3 bases, leaving 9 bases between them. Here the CDR3 DNA reads TGCAGCGTGGGCGGGCTCTACGAGCAGTACTTC. It translates to CSVGGLYEQYF.

This clonotype was seen many times. The J gene is TRBJ1-2, the V gene TRBV20-1; D is unclear. This CDR3 spans 13 amino acids. V shed 1 base and J shed 8 bases, with 14 bases lying between them. Germline V CDR1 and CDR2: DFQATT, SNEGSKA (reference sequence). This chain's CDR3 is CSARVPGWIGYTF. CDR3 sequence (DNA): TGCAGTGCTAGAGTACCGGGGTGGATCGGCTACACCTTC.

This clonotype was recorded many times. The J gene is TRBJ1-5, the V gene TRBV28; TRBD1 matches at 7 bases. V lost 7 bases and J lost 7; bases outside the gene matches: 19. The CDR3 sequence is 17 residues long. Germline V CDR1 and CDR2: MDHEN, SYDVKM. CDR3 DNA sequence: TGTGCCAGCATCAAGTCCAGGACAGGCTTACCCGGGCAGCCCCAGCATTTT. The encoded protein is CASIKSRTGLPGQPQHF.

This clonotype was seen ten or more times. V usage is TRBV11-2 and J usage is TRBJ2-5; 9 positions match TRBD1. Germline CDR1 SGHAT, CDR2 FQNNGV. V lost 8 bases and J lost 5; bases outside the gene matches: 6. This CDR3 is 13 amino acids long. The CDR3, as DNA: TGTGCCAGCGGCACCGGGACAGGGGAGACCCAGTACTTC. It codes for CASGTGTGETQYF. Variable domain in full (rest from reference TRBV11-2 and TRBJ2-5): EAGVAQSPRYKIIEKRQSVAFWCNPISGHATLYWYQQILGQGPKLLIQFQNNGVVDDSQLPKDRFSAERLKGVDSTLKIQPAKLEDSAVYLCASGTGTGETQYFGPGTRLLVL.

This clonotype was counted between two and nine times. The V call is TRBV5-1, the J call TRBJ2-3; D gene unclear. The CDR3 has 15 residues. The germline V gene encodes CDR1 SGHRS and CDR2 YFSETQ. Trimming removed 0 bases from V and 2 bases from J, with 10 bases in between. The CDR3 nucleotides are TGCGCCAGCAGCTTGGGTCGCATCCCCACAGATACGCAGTATTTT. It specifies CASSLGRIPTDTQYF.

The sample holds many counts of this clonotype. The V and J genes are TRBV7-2 and TRBJ1-5, with D possibly matching TRBD1 (5 bases). V lost 1 base and J lost 5, with 15 bases in between. Germline V gives CDR1 SGHTA, CDR2 FQGNSA. The CDR3 is made up of 16 amino acids. CDR3 sequence (DNA): TGTGCCAGCAGCTTAGGAATCGGGGCAGGTGATCAGCCCCAGCATTTT. It encodes CASSLGIGAGDQPQHF.

This clonotype was recorded a few times. The chain's CDR3 is CSARPSRGANEQYF. The DNA of the CDR3 is TGCAGTGCTCGCCCTAGCAGGGGGGCGAACGAGCAGTACTTC. V gene TRBV20-1 combines with J gene TRBJ2-7; possible D gene TRBD1, 7 bases. This CDR3 region has 14 residues. CDR1 is DFQATT, CDR2 SNEGSKA, per germline (reference sequence). V was trimmed by 5 bases and J by 5 bases, leaving 19 bases between them.

The chain links TRBV28 to TRBJ2-6, with D uncertain. The germline V gene encodes CDR1 MDHEN and CDR2 SYDVKM. V gave up 1 base and J gave up 1 base, with 11 bases separating them. The CDR3 is made up of 17 amino acids. CDR3 protein: CASSLLSLRSGANVLTF. DNA of the CDR3: TGTGCCAGCAGTTTATTGAGCCTGCGTTCTGGGGCCAACGTCCTGACTTTC.

This clonotype has just a few counts. The chain recombines TRBV27 with TRBJ1-3; the D is unclear. V was clipped by 6 bases and J by 0 bases, with 18 bases between them. This CDR3 comprises 17 residues. Germline values: CDR1 MNHEY, CDR2 SMNVEV (reference sequence). This CDR3 is CASSDSARALSGNTIYF. CDR3 sequence (DNA): TGTGCCAGCAGCGATTCGGCCCGGGCGCTCTCTGGAAACACCATATATTTT.

The sample holds many counts of this clonotype. The V call is TRBV12-3 or TRBV12-4, the J call TRBJ1-1; D is perhaps TRBD1 (5 bases). The CDR3 is made up of 13 amino acids. The ends were cut back, 8 bases at V and 1 base at J, with 11 bases in the middle. The DNA for the CDR3 is TGTGCCAGCCGCGGGGGGGGGAACACTGAAGCTTTCTTT. Translated: CASRGGGNTEAFF.